The rows below give T cell receptor beta chains drawn from one sample of a study of shared clonotypes between healthy human individuals. TCRdb keeps only in-frame clones here, not all; method: immunoSEQ multiplex PCR. The sample holds about 510,000 clones, 95% to 97% seen once. The sequenced sample was naive CD4+ T cells sorted from blood. The receptors stem from a woman between 25 and 40 years old in good health. Each CDR3 is given with its conserved first and last residue. The D gene is left open where the match is weak. The listing skips clone size in some rows; elsewhere it reads once, few, many or a size class.

D	size	J	V	CDR3	DNA
TRBD2	.	TRBJ2-1	TRBV6-4	CASSEGLAGVHEQFF	TGTGCCAGCAGTGAAGGACTAGCGGGAGTTCATGAGCAGTTCTTC
.	.	TRBJ2-1	TRBV2	CASSEGGGRSDNEQFF	TGTGCCAGCAGTGAAGGAGGTGGGCGGAGTGACAATGAGCAGTTCTTC
.	few	TRBJ2-7	TRBV25-1	CASSEGTAYEQYF	TGTGCCAGCAGTGAGGGGACGGCCTACGAGCAGTACTTC
.	.	TRBJ1-1	TRBV30	CAWSGMGGTEAFF	TGTGCCTGGAGTGGTATGGGCGGGACTGAAGCTTTCTTT
TRBD2	.	TRBJ2-7	TRBV10-2	CASRETSGRSYEQYF	TGCGCCAGCAGGGAGACTAGCGGGAGGTCCTACGAGCAGTACTTC
.	.	TRBJ1-4	TRBV7-2	CASSLVGANEKLFF	TGTGCCAGCAGCTTAGTCGGAGCGAATGAAAAACTGTTTTTT
TRBD2	once	TRBJ2-7	TRBV10-3	CAISGSRLAGISYEQYF	TGTGCCATCAGTGGATCCAGGCTAGCGGGAATCTCCTACGAGCAGTACTTC
.	.	TRBJ2-3	TRBV5-1	CASSLTGTTDTQYF	TGCGCCAGCAGTTTAACAGGGACCACCGATACGCAGTATTTT
.	.	TRBJ2-2	TRBV9	CASSVGLGASTGELFF	TGTGCCAGCAGCGTAGGTCTGGGGGCAAGTACCGGGGAGCTGTTTTTT
TRBD2	.	TRBJ2-5	TRBV4-1	CASRPRTSGSSAQYF	TGCGCCAGCAGACCTAGGACTAGCGGGAGCTCGGCCCAGTACTTC
.	.	TRBJ1-2	TRBV18	CASSPRTLNYGYTF	TGTGCCAGCTCACCCCGGACCCTTAACTATGGCTACACCTTC
.	.	TRBJ1-1	TRBV9	CASSESRTFGTEAFF	TGTGCCAGCAGCGAAAGCAGGACTTTCGGCACTGAAGCTTTCTTT
TRBD2	.	TRBJ2-5	TRBV5-4	CASSPLPVAGEETQYF	TGTGCCAGCAGCCCCCTCCCGGTAGCGGGGGAAGAGACCCAGTACTTC
TRBD2	.	TRBJ2-7	TRBV7-3	CASSRTSASNEQYF	TGTGCCAGCAGTCGGACTAGCGCATCCAACGAGCAGTACTTC
TRBD1	once	TRBJ1-5	TRBV19	CASSTLTGGRQPQHF	TGTGCCAGTAGTACCTTGACAGGGGGCCGGCAGCCCCAGCATTTT
TRBD1	.	TRBJ2-7	TRBV5-1	CASTQGDSYEQYF	TGCGCCAGTACCCAGGGGGACTCCTACGAGCAGTACTTC
TRBD1	.	TRBJ2-1	TRBV27	CASTGQGNNEQFF	TGTGCCAGCACGGGACAGGGTAACAATGAGCAGTTCTTC
TRBD1	once	TRBJ1-3	TRBV18	CASSPGQSGNTIYF	TGTGCCAGCTCACCGGGACAGTCTGGAAACACCATATATTTT
TRBD2	.	TRBJ2-7	TRBV11-2	CASSALAGAREQYF	TGTGCCAGCAGCGCCTTAGCGGGAGCGAGGGAGCAGTACTTC
TRBD2	once	TRBJ2-1	TRBV4-1	CASSQDRAGGGLYNEQFF	TGCGCCAGCAGCCAAGACCGAGCGGGAGGGGGTCTCTACAATGAGCAGTTCTTC
.	.	TRBJ1-6	TRBV29-1	CSVATGFNSPLHF	TGCAGCGTTGCGACAGGATTTAATTCACCCCTCCACTTT
.	.	TRBJ2-5	TRBV19	CASSILPRQKQETQYF	TGTGCCAGTAGTATACTCCCCCGACAGAAACAAGAGACCCAGTACTTC
.	.	TRBJ2-7	TRBV7-8	CASSLGRVGGHEQYF	TGTGCCAGCAGCCTGGGACGGGTGGGGGGCCACGAGCAGTACTTC
.	.	TRBJ2-2	TRBV15	CATSREQLEAGELFF	TGTGCCACCAGCAGAGAGCAACTGGAGGCCGGGGAGCTGTTTTTT
.	.	TRBJ2-7	TRBV27	CASSSHWRDQYYEQYF	TGTGCCAGCAGTTCCCATTGGAGGGACCAGTACTACGAGCAGTACTTC
.	.	TRBJ2-1	TRBV20-1	CSARVGNEQFF	TGCAGTGCTAGAGTGGGCAATGAGCAGTTCTTC
.	once	TRBJ1-2	TRBV5-1	CASSEGNNYGYTF	TGCGCCAGCAGCGAGGGGAATAACTATGGCTACACCTTC
.	.	TRBJ1-4	TRBV7-9	CASSLWWEKLFF	TGTGCCAGCAGCTTATGGTGGGAAAAACTGTTTTTT
.	.	TRBJ1-2	TRBV28	CASSLLAGKSGYTF	TGTGCCAGCAGTTTATTGGCAGGGAAATCTGGCTACACCTTC
TRBD1	.	TRBJ2-1	TRBV27	CASRPTTLDRGLYNEQFF	TGTGCCAGCAGACCCACTACCTTGGACAGGGGCCTGTACAATGAGCAGTTCTTC
.	.	TRBJ2-7	TRBV6-1	CASSEALSGEQYF	TGTGCCAGCAGTGAGGCCCTATCGGGGGAGCAGTACTTC
TRBD2	.	TRBJ2-5	TRBV5-1	CASSSLGSGNEETQYF	TGCGCCAGCAGTTCCTTGGGGAGCGGGAACGAAGAGACCCAGTACTTC
TRBD1	.	TRBJ2-7	TRBV19	CAVRGTGAYEQYF	TGTGCCGTGAGGGGGACAGGAGCCTACGAGCAGTACTTC
.	.	TRBJ1-1	TRBV6-5	CASREPHTEAFF	TGTGCCAGCAGAGAACCCCACACTGAAGCTTTCTTT
TRBD2	.	TRBJ2-3	TRBV7-9	CASSIRLAGVLDTQYF	TGTGCCAGCAGCATCAGACTAGCGGGAGTTCTAGATACGCAGTATTTT
.	.	TRBJ2-3	TRBV18	CASSPQDSGDTQYF	TGTGCCAGCTCACCACAAGATAGCGGAGACACGCAGTATTTT
TRBD1	.	TRBJ1-6	TRBV30	CAWSPTGTVCSPLHF	TGTGCCTGGAGCCCCACCGGGACAGTGTGCTCACCCCTCCACTTT
TRBD2	.	TRBJ2-4	TRBV19	CASSTGLAGVNIQYF	TGTGCCAGTAGCACGGGACTAGCGGGAGTGAACATTCAGTACTTC
TRBD1	.	TRBJ2-7	TRBV28	CASSFQPGQGRYEQYF	TGTGCCAGCAGTTTCCAACCGGGACAGGGGCGCTACGAGCAGTACTTC
.	.	TRBJ2-7	TRBV19	CASSRGPYEQYF	TGTGCCAGCAGCAGGGGCCCCTACGAGCAGTACTTC
.	.	TRBJ2-5	TRBV28	CASRGDPGEQYF	TGTGCCAGCAGAGGGGACCCGGGGGAGCAGTACTTC
TRBD2	.	TRBJ2-2	TRBV5-4	CASSPGGLAGLTGELFF	TGTGCCAGCAGCCCGGGGGGGCTAGCGGGATTAACCGGGGAGCTGTTTTTT
.	.	TRBJ1-1	TRBV2	CASKGPRNTEAFF	TGTGCCAGCAAGGGCCCACGGAACACTGAAGCTTTCTTT
TRBD1	.	TRBJ1-2	TRBV28	CASKQGALPLNYGYTF	TGTGCCAGTAAACAGGGGGCCCTACCGCTTAACTATGGCTACACCTTC
.	.	TRBJ2-7	TRBV5-1	CASSLSPEYPYEQYF	TGCGCCAGCAGCTTGTCTCCGGAATACCCCTACGAGCAGTACTTC
TRBD1	.	TRBJ2-7	TRBV28	CASRGDRDYEQYF	TGTGCCAGCAGGGGGGACAGGGACTACGAGCAGTACTTC
.	.	TRBJ1-5	TRBV4-1	CASSPRVVSNQPQHF	TGCGCCAGCAGCCCGCGGGTCGTTAGCAATCAGCCCCAGCATTTT
TRBD2	.	TRBJ2-7	TRBV5-1	CASSLAASGSYEQYF	TGCGCCAGCAGCTTGGCCGCCAGCGGGAGCTACGAGCAGTACTTC
TRBD1	.	TRBJ1-1	TRBV28	CASSPYRGNTEAFF	TGTGCCAGCAGTCCCTACAGGGGGAACACTGAAGCTTTCTTT